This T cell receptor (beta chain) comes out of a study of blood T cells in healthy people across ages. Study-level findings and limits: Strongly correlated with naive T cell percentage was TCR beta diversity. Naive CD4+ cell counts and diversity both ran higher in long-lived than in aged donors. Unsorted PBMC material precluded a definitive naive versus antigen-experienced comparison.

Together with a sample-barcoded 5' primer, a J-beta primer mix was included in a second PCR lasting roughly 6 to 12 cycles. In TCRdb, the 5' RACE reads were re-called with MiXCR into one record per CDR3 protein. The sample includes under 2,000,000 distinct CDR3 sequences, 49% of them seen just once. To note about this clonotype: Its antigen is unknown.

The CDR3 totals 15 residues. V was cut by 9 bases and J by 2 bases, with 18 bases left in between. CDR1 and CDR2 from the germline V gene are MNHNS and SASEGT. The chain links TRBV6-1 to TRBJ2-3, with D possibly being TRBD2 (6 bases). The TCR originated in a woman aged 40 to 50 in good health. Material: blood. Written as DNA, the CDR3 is TGTGCCAGTTTAGCGGTTCCCACTTCCACAGATACGCAGTATTTT. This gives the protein CASLAVPTSTDTQYF.